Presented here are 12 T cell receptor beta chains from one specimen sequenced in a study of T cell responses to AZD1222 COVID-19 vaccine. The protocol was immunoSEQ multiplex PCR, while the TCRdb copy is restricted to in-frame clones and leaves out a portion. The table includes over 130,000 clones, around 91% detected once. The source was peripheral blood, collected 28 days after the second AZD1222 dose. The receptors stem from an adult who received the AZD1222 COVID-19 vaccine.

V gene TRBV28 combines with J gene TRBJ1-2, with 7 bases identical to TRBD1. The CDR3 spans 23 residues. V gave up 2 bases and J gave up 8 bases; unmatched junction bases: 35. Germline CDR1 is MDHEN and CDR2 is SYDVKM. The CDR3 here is CASSLTPRFSTPTSRQGWWGYTF. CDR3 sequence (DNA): TGTGCCAGCAGTTTAACCCCACGCTTCTCGACCCCCACGAGCCGACAGGGTTGGTGGGGCTACACCTTC.

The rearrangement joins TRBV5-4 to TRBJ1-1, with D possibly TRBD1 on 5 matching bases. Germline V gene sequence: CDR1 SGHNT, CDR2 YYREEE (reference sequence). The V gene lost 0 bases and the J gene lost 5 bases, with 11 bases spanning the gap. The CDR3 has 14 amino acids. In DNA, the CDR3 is TGTGCCAGCAGCTTGGGCCAGGGAGGGACTGAAGCTTTCTTT. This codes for CASSLGQGGTEAFF. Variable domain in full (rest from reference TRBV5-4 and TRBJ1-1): ETGVTQSPTHLIKTRGQQVTLRCSSQSGHNTVSWYQQALGQGPQFIFQYYREEENGRGNFPPRFSGLQFPNYSSELNVNALELDDSALYLCASSLGQGGTEAFFGQGTRLTVV.

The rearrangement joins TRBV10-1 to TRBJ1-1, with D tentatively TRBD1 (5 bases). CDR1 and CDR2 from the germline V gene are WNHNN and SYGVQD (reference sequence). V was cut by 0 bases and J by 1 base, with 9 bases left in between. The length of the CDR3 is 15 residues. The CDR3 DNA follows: TGCGCCAGCAGTGAGTCGGGACGCAAGAACACTGAAGCTTTCTTT. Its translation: CASSESGRKNTEAFF.

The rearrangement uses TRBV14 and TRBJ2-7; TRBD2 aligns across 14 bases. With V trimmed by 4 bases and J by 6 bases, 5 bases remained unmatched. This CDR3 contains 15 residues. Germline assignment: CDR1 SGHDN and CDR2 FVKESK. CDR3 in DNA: TGTGCCAGCAGCCCGGGACTAGCGGGAGCTCGCGAGCAGTACTTC. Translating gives CASSPGLAGAREQYF.

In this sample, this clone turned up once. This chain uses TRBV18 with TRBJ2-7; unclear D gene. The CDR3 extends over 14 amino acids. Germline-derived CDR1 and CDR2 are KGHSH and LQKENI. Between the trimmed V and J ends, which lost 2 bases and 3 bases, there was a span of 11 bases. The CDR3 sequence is CASSPTPQDYEQYV. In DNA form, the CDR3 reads TGTGCCAGCTCACCAACCCCCCAGGACTACGAGCAGTACGTC.

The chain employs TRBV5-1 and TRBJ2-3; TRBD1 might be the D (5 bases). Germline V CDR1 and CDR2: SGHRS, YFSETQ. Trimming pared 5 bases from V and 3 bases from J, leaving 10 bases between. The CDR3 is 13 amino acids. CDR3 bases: TGCGCCAGCAGACTCAGACAGACAGATACGCAGTATTTT. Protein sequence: CASRLRQTDTQYF.

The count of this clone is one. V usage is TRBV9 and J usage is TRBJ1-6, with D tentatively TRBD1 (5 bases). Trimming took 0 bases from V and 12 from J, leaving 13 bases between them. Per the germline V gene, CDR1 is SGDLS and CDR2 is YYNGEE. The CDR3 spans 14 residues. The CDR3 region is CASSVVSGGEPLHF. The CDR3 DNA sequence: TGTGCCAGCAGCGTAGTATCGGGGGGAGAACCCCTCCACTTT.

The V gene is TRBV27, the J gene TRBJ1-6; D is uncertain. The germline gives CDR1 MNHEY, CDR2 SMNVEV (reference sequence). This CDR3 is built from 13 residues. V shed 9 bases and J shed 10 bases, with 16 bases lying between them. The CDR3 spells CASRHEERSPLHF. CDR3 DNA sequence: TGTGCCAGTAGACATGAGGAGAGGTCACCCCTCCACTTT.

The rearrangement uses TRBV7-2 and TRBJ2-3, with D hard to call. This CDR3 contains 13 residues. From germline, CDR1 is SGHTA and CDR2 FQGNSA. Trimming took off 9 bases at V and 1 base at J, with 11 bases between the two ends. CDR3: CASHADRTDTQYF. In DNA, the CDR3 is TGTGCCAGTCACGCAGACCGCACAGATACGCAGTATTTT.

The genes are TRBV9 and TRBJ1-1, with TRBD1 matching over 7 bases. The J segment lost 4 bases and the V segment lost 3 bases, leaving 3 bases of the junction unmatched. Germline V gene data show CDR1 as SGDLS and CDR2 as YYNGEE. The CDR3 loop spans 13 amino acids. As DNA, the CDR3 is TGTGCCAGCAGCGCAGGGGGGTCCACTGAAGCTTTCTTT. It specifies CASSAGGSTEAFF.

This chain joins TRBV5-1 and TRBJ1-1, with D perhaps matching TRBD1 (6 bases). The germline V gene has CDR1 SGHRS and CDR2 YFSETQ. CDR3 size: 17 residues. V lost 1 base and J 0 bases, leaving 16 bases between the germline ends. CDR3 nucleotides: TGCGCCAGCAGCTTGAGACAGGTTGGGGCCCTGAACACTGAAGCTTTCTTT. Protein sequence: CASSLRQVGALNTEAFF.

The CDR3 DNA reads TGTGCCAGCTCACCACTTCGACTAGCGGCAGCATCGGGCACCGGGGAGCTGTTTTTT. It codes for CASSPLRLAAASGTGELFF. The chain combines TRBV18 with TRBJ2-2, with 9 bases identical to TRBD2. The CDR3 runs 19 residues. With 1 base clipped from V and 4 bases from J, the junction kept 13 bases outside the gene matches. Per the germline V gene, CDR1 is KGHSH and CDR2 is LQKENI.